A single sample is the source of the 10 T cell receptor beta chains below, sequenced in a study of identical twins. One entry per CDR3 protein results from TCRdb running MiXCR on the 5' RACE reads. This table has roughly 480,000 distinct CDR3 sequences, about 24% appearing once. This same sample was also part of a study on T cells expressing NK-cell markers.

Sequencing was done on a sample of CD4+ T cells sorted from blood. The receptors shown here come from a woman aged 18-29 years in good health.

V gene TRBV10-1 combines with J gene TRBJ2-1, with TRBD2 identical over 9 bases. The CDR3 loop spans 18 amino acids. After removal of 0 bases from V and 6 bases from J, the junction contained 12 bases not matched to a gene. The germline V gene has CDR1 WNHNN and CDR2 SYGVQD (reference sequence). The CDR3 here is CASSESGVGSGRGNEQFF. The CDR3 DNA follows: TGCGCCAGCAGTGAGTCGGGTGTGGGTAGCGGGAGAGGCAATGAGCAGTTCTTC.

The rearrangement links TRBV12-3 or TRBV12-4 to TRBJ2-1; perhaps TRBD2 as D (7 bases). V was clipped by 5 bases and J by 4 bases, with 18 bases between them. This CDR3 contains 16 residues. CDR3 loop: CASSPGGRGSYNEQFF. The CDR3 DNA sequence: TGTGCCAGCAGTCCCGGGGGGCGGGGGTCTTACAATGAGCAGTTCTTC.

The chain links TRBV12-3 or TRBV12-4 to TRBJ2-2; D unresolved. The CDR3 sequence is 13 residues long. V was clipped by 3 bases and J by 4 bases, with 6 bases between them. The CDR3 sequence: CASSFYGTGELFF. As DNA, the CDR3 is TGTGCCAGCAGTTTCTACGGCACCGGGGAGCTGTTTTTT.

The chain joins TRBV29-1 to TRBJ2-1, with TRBD2 matching 8 bases. The CDR3 spans 12 residues. V dropped 6 bases and J dropped 7; count of bases not matched to a gene: 5. CDR1 and CDR2 from the germline V gene are SQVTM and ANQGSEA. CDR3 sequence reads: CSVGGARNEQFF. The DNA of the CDR3 is TGCAGCGTCGGGGGGGCGAGAAATGAGCAGTTCTTC.

This clonotype was picked up a small number of times. In DNA form, the CDR3 reads TGTGCCAGCAGCCTGAAGGACTCAACCTTAGGCAATGAGCAGTTCTTC. This sequence encodes CASSLKDSTLGNEQFF. The chain carries TRBV7-2 and TRBJ2-1, with a possible D match to TRBD2 (5 bases). Trimming took 5 bases from V and 6 from J, leaving 20 bases between them. Per the germline V gene, CDR1 is SGHTA and CDR2 is FQGNSA. The CDR3 spans 16 residues.

The gene calls are TRBV19 and TRBJ1-6; 7 nucleotides match TRBD1. CDR3 length: 14 amino acids. Germline V lookup: CDR1 LNHDA, CDR2 SQIVND (reference sequence). Trimming at V came to 6 bases and at J to 4 bases, leaving 3 bases not matched to a gene. The CDR3 coding sequence is TGTGCCAGTAGCACGACAGGGTATAATTCACCCCTCCACTTT. Encoded protein: CASSTTGYNSPLHF.

This clonotype was detected only a few times. The V and J genes are TRBV20-1 and TRBJ2-3; D might be TRBD2 (5 bases). Germline CDR1 and CDR2: DFQATT and SNEGSKA (reference sequence). Trimming shortened V by 3 bases and J by 1 base, and 14 bases separated the two germline ends. The CDR3 is 15 residues long. The DNA of the CDR3 is TGCAGTGCTAGTACACTAATGAGGGGCACAGATACGCAGTATTTT. It is translated as CSASTLMRGTDTQYF.

A few counts support this clonotype. This chain joins TRBV6-1 and TRBJ2-7, with TRBD2 matching over 7 bases. CDR3 length equals 14 residues. Germline V lookup: CDR1 MNHNS, CDR2 SASEGT. With 7 bases clipped from V and 1 base from J, the junction kept 7 bases outside the gene matches. The CDR3 nucleotides read TGTGCCAGCATGGAGCGGGGCCGTTCCTACGAGCAGTACTTC. It yields the protein CASMERGRSYEQYF.

The chain uses TRBV4-1 and TRBJ2-1; 14 bases match TRBD2. Per germline, CDR1 MGHRA and CDR2 YSYEKL. The CDR3 consists of 17 residues. V dropped 5 bases and J dropped 4; count of bases not matched to a gene: 7. The CDR3 is CASSSRTSGRTYNEQFF. CDR3 nucleotide sequence: TGCGCCAGCAGCTCCAGGACTAGCGGGAGGACTTACAATGAGCAGTTCTTC.

The chain uses TRBV7-9 and TRBJ2-5; D gene ambiguous. Trimming stripped 2 bases from V and 5 bases from J, with 18 bases between. There are 16 residues in the CDR3. Germline V gene sequence: CDR1 SEHNR, CDR2 FQNEAQ (reference sequence). The CDR3, as DNA: TGTGCCAGCAGCTTATTGGTAGCTGGAGTCCGGGAGACCCAGTACTTC. Amino acids: CASSLLVAGVRETQYF.